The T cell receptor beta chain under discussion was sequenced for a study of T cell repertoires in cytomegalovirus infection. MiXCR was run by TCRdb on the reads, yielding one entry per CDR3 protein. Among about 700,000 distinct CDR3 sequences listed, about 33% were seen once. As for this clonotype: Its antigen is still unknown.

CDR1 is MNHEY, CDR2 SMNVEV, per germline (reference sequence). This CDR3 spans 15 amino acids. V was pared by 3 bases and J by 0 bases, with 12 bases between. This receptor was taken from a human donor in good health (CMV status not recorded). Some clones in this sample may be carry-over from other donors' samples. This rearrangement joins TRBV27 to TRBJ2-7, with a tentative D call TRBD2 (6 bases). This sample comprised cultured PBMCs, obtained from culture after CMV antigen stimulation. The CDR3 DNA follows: TGTGCCAGCAGTTTCGGGAGACCCCTCTCCTACGAGCAGTACTTC. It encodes CASSFGRPLSYEQYF.